These 21 T cell receptor beta chains share one sample of origin, sequenced in a study of early stage breast cancer tumors. The table came from immunoSEQ multiplex PCR; TCRdb's copy has only in-frame clones and leaves some out. The sample consists of just under 30,000 clones, roughly 81% of them appearing once. Input material: blood. The source of these receptors is a person in their fifties with breast cancer.

Details on this clone: The sample contains more than one DNA sequence encoding this CDR3. This rearrangement joins TRBV5-1 to TRBJ2-1; a possible D gene is TRBD1 (5 bases). V dropped 0 bases and J dropped 8 bases, with 9 bases sitting between them. CDR3 size: 13 residues. Germline V gene data show CDR1 as SGHRS and CDR2 as YFSETQ. CDR3 in DNA: TGCGCCAGCAGCTTGGAGGGGTTCGATGAGCAGTTCTTC. It codes for CASSLEGFDEQFF.

V and J are TRBV6-1 and TRBJ2-5; tentative D call: TRBD2 (7 bases). Trimming removed 0 bases from V and 5 bases from J, with 25 bases in between. The CDR3 consists of 19 residues. CDR1 and CDR2 from the germline V gene are MNHNS and SASEGT. The CDR3 here is CASSEAPMGGRGSGETQYF. CDR3 in DNA: TGTGCCAGCAGTGAAGCCCCTATGGGGGGGCGCGGTTCTGGGGAGACCCAGTACTTC.

The chain employs TRBV11-1 and TRBJ1-1; D is possibly TRBD1 (5 bases). The CDR3 consists of 16 residues. Germline assignment: CDR1 SGHAT and CDR2 FQDESV (reference sequence). V was pared by 3 bases and J by 5 bases, with 19 bases between. The CDR3 is CASSLISGGVGTEAFF. The CDR3 DNA is TGTGCCAGCAGCTTGATCTCGGGGGGGGTTGGAACTGAAGCTTTCTTT.

This clone was seen only a few times. The chain joins TRBV28 to TRBJ1-6; D is unclear. The V end lost 4 bases, the J end lost 19 bases, and 14 bases lay between the germline ends. Germline V gene sequence: CDR1 MDHEN, CDR2 SYDVKM. This CDR3 has 11 amino acids. The CDR3 protein is CASSSDFRSHF. In nucleotides, the CDR3 is TGTGCCAGCAGTTCGGACTTTCGATCTCACTTT.

The gene calls are TRBV7-9 and TRBJ1-1; D remains unclear. CDR1 and CDR2 (germline): SEHNR, FQNEAQ (reference sequence). The V and J ends lost 5 bases and 1 base respectively, with 11 bases between them. The length of the CDR3 is 14 residues. CDR3 region: CASSNDGPNTEAFF. Here the CDR3 DNA reads TGTGCCAGCAGCAACGACGGACCGAACACTGAAGCTTTCTTT. The whole variable domain, remainder taken from reference TRBV7-9 and TRBJ1-1, is DTGVSQNPRHKITKRGQNVTFRCDPISEHNRLYWYRQTLGQGPEFLTYFQNEAQLEKSRLLSDRFSAERPKGSFSTLEIQRTEQGDSAMYLCASSNDGPNTEAFFGQGTRLTVV.

V and J are TRBV7-3 and TRBJ1-1, with D unresolved. V lost 3 bases and J 0 bases, leaving 8 bases between the germline ends. CDR1 and CDR2 from the germline V gene are SGHTA and FQGTGA. The CDR3 sequence is 14 residues long. This chain's CDR3 is CASSLDHMNTEAFF. In DNA form, the CDR3 reads TGTGCCAGCAGCTTGGATCACATGAACACTGAAGCTTTCTTT.

The CDR3 DNA reads TGTGCCAGCAGTTCCGGGGCGAGCAATCAGCCCCAGCATTTT. Its translation is CASSSGASNQPQHF. The chain has TRBV9 and TRBJ1-5; D may be TRBD1 (5 bases). Germline CDR1 reads SGDLS; CDR2 reads YYNGEE. CDR3 size: 14 residues. V was pared by 5 bases and J by 1 base, with 10 bases between.

This sequence joins TRBV6-1 and TRBJ2-5; D possibly corresponds to TRBD2 (5 bases). Trimming stripped 4 bases from V and 7 bases from J, with 19 bases between. Germline V gives CDR1 MNHNS, CDR2 SASEGT. The CDR3 totals 15 residues. This CDR3 reads CASSGPPASWVTQYF. CDR3 DNA: TGTGCCAGCAGTGGTCCTCCGGCTAGCTGGGTGACCCAGTACTTC.

This chain links TRBV27 with TRBJ1-1; weak D call: TRBD1 (5 bases). The CDR3 sequence is 13 residues long. Looked up from germline, CDR1 is MNHEY and CDR2 is SMNVEV (reference sequence). The V end lost 8 bases, the J end lost 3 bases, and 13 bases lay between the germline ends. CDR3 bases: TGTGCCAGCCGGGATCAGGGATACACTGAAGCTTTCTTT. Residues: CASRDQGYTEAFF.

The rearrangement links TRBV6-6 to TRBJ2-5; 7 bases align to TRBD1. The germline gives CDR1 MNHNY, CDR2 SVGAGI (reference sequence). The CDR3 contains 13 residues. Trimming at V came to 8 bases and at J to 1 base, leaving 4 bases not matched to a gene. The CDR3 DNA follows: TGTGCCAGCGGCTGGGACAGCCAAGAGACCCAGTACTTC. It codes for CASGWDSQETQYF.

This clone has a handful of counts. The V gene is TRBV18, the J gene TRBJ2-2; D remains ambiguous. Trimming took off 2 bases at V and 3 bases at J, with 4 bases between the two ends. Per the germline V gene, CDR1 is KGHSH and CDR2 is LQKENI. This CDR3 is built from 13 residues. The CDR3 here is CASSPMDTGELFF. The CDR3 nucleotides are TGTGCCAGCTCACCAATGGACACCGGGGAGCTGTTTTTT. The full variable domain, with the rest looked up from reference TRBV18 and TRBJ2-2, is NAGVMQNPRHLVRRRGQEARLRCSPMKGHSHVYWYRQLPEEGLKFMVYLQKENIIDESGMPKERFSAEFPKEGPSILRIQQVVRGDSAAYFCASSPMDTGELFFGEGSRLTVL.

This clone has a single count. The chain employs TRBV11-3 and TRBJ2-2; D not certain. The V and J ends lost 0 bases and 4 bases respectively, with 6 bases between them. The CDR3 contains 14 residues. The germline V gene encodes CDR1 SGHNT and CDR2 YENEEA. For the CDR3, the DNA is TGTGCCAGCAGCTTAGATTGGCGCACCGGGGAGCTGTTTTTT. Protein sequence: CASSLDWRTGELFF.

V usage is TRBV29-1 and J usage is TRBJ2-1; D remains unclear. Looked up from germline, CDR1 is SQVTM and CDR2 is ANQGSEA. The CDR3 is made up of 14 amino acids. Trimming removed 1 base from V and 1 base from J, with 8 bases in between. CDR3 sequence reads: CSVEGPESYNEQFF. CDR3 nucleotides: TGCAGCGTTGAAGGACCAGAGTCCTACAATGAGCAGTTCTTC.

The chain recombines TRBV7-9 with TRBJ2-7; D perhaps matches TRBD2 (6 bases). The CDR3 covers 18 residues. The germline V gene encodes CDR1 SEHNR and CDR2 FQNEAQ (reference sequence). V dropped 1 base and J dropped 0 bases, with 19 bases sitting between them. CDR3 DNA sequence: TGTGCCAGCAGCTTAGGAAGACTCCGCGGGAAAACCTCCTACGAGCAGTACTTC. This encodes CASSLGRLRGKTSYEQYF.

The chain carries TRBV7-3 and TRBJ1-1; tentatively, D is TRBD1 (6 bases). The germline V gene has CDR1 SGHTA and CDR2 FQGTGA. V was shortened by 7 bases and J by 4 bases, with 13 bases between the two germline ends. The CDR3 runs to 13 residues. The CDR3 DNA reads as TGTGCCAGCATGCGGAGCAGGGGCACTGAAGCTTTCTTT. Translated: CASMRSRGTEAFF.

The genes are TRBV6-4 and TRBJ2-7; D not certain. Germline V gives CDR1 MRHNA, CDR2 SNTAGT. This CDR3 has 13 amino acids. V gave up 6 bases and J gave up 5 bases, with 14 bases separating them. In DNA, the CDR3 is TGTGCCAGCAGCATTATCCCGGGCCACGAGCAGTACTTC. The encoded protein is CASSIIPGHEQYF.

V gene TRBV5-1 combines with J gene TRBJ2-1; D gene unclear. V lost 3 bases to trimming and J lost 3 bases, with 10 bases between them. Germline CDR1 is SGHRS and CDR2 is YFSETQ. CDR3 length: 14 residues. The CDR3 is CASSYPSLYNEQFF. The DNA for the CDR3 is TGCGCCAGCAGCTACCCCTCCCTCTACAATGAGCAGTTCTTC.

The chain recombines TRBV4-2 with TRBJ2-3, with 11 bases fitting TRBD2. The V and J ends lost 0 bases and 4 bases, in that order; junction bases with no gene match: 3. The CDR3 is 16 amino acids. Germline V gives CDR1 LGHNA, CDR2 YNFKEQ. CDR3 nucleotide sequence: TGTGCCAGCAGCCAAGAGGCTAGCGGGGGGCCAGATACGCAGTATTTT. Protein product: CASSQEASGGPDTQYF.

This sequence joins TRBV6-1 and TRBJ1-4; TRBD1 agrees at 8 bases. Germline lookup yields CDR1 MNHNS and CDR2 SASEGT. V shed 4 bases and J 7 bases; nucleotides not matched to a gene: 11. The CDR3 consists of 16 residues. CDR3 in amino acids: CASSGYGTGASEKLFF. The DNA for the CDR3 is TGTGCCAGCAGTGGTTATGGGACAGGCGCCTCTGAAAAACTGTTTTTT.

This clone was counted a few times. The V gene is TRBV5-5, the J gene TRBJ2-3; 11 bases fit TRBD2. V was pared by 4 bases and J by 5 bases, with 12 bases of the junction left unmatched. The CDR3 contains 17 residues. The germline CDR1 and CDR2 sequences are SGHKS and YYEKEE (reference sequence). CDR3 sequence: CASSPTGTSGSGDTQYF. The CDR3 DNA follows: TGTGCCAGCAGCCCGACCGGGACTAGCGGTTCGGGAGATACGCAGTATTTT.

The V gene is TRBV5-1, the J gene TRBJ2-3; TRBD2 agrees at 12 bases. This CDR3 has 16 amino acids. Unmatched junction bases numbered 8, after V lost 4 bases and J lost 5 bases. Germline CDR1 SGHRS, CDR2 YFSETQ. CDR3 DNA sequence: TGCGCCAGCAGCGTACTAGCGGGGGGTTTGGGAGATACGCAGTATTTT. This encodes CASSVLAGGLGDTQYF.